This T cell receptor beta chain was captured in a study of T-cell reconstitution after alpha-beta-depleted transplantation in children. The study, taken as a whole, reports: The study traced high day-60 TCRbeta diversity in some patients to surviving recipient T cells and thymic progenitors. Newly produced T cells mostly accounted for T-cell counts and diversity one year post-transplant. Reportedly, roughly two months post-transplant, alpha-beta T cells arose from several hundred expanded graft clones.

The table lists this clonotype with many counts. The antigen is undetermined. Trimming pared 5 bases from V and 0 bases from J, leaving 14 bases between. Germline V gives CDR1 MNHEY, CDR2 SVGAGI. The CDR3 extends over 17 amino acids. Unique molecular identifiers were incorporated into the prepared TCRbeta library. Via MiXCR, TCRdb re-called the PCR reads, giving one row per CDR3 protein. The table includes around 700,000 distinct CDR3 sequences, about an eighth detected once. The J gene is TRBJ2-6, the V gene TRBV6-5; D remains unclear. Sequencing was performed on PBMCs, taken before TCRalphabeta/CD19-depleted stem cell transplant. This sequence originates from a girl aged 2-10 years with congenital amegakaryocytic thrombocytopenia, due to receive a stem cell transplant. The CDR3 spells CASSRSLSSSGANVLTF. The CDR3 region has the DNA TGTGCCAGCAGTCGATCCCTAAGCAGCTCTGGGGCCAACGTCCTGACTTTC.